The rows below give T cell receptor beta chains drawn from one sample of a study of T-cell memory formation after mild COVID-19. TCRdb re-called the 5' RACE reads through MiXCR, storing one row per CDR3 protein. The data contain 190,000 or so distinct CDR3 sequences, about a fifth of them singletons. Source material: PBMCs or a T cell subset sorted from them (not recorded which). The origin of the receptors is an adult woman who had mild COVID-19 (a few samples of this study predate the infection). Cell type and time point are not known. The CDR3 runs from the conserved cysteine through the conserved F or W. The order of the fields is J gene, clone size, V gene, D gene, CDR3 length, CDR3 DNA, CDR3 protein. The D gene is left open where the match is weak. A clone size is listed for some rows: how often the clone was seen (once, few, many), or a class if it is expanded.

>TRBJ1-6|NA|TRBV4-1|NA|16
TGCGCCAGCAGCCAAGTAGCGGGGGCAGGGAATTCACCCCTCCACTTT
CASSQVAGAGNSPLHF
>TRBJ2-3|NA|TRBV7-3|TRBD1|15
TGTGCCAGCAGCTTAACCACAGGGGGCTCAGATACGCAGTATTTT
CASSLTTGGSDTQYF
>TRBJ2-7|few|TRBV13|NA|15
TGTGCCAGCAGCTTAGACCCGGGAGCTACTGGCGAGCAGTACTTC
CASSLDPGATGEQYF
>TRBJ2-5|NA|TRBV4-1|NA|17
TGCGCCAGCAGCCAGAGGCAGAAGGGGAGAGGTCAAGAGACCCAGTACTTC
CASSQRQKGRGQETQYF
>TRBJ2-7|few|TRBV7-9|TRBD1|15
TGTGCCAGCAGCTGGGGACAGGGAACGACCTACGAGCAGTACTTC
CASSWGQGTTYEQYF
>TRBJ2-1|few|TRBV14|TRBD2|17
TGTGCCAGCAGCCCCGGGGAGGTAGCGGGAGCCGGGAATGAGCAGTTCTTC
CASSPGEVAGAGNEQFF
>TRBJ2-1|NA|TRBV2|TRBD2|16
TGTGCCAGCAACCCCTTTACTAGCGGGAGTTTGAATGAGCAGTTCTTC
CASNPFTSGSLNEQFF
>TRBJ2-1|few|TRBV7-8|TRBD2|17
TGTGCCAGCAGCTTGGGCTTGACTAGCGGGGTTAGGGATGAGCAGTTCTTC
CASSLGLTSGVRDEQFF
>TRBJ2-3|NA|TRBV7-7|TRBD1|15
TGTGCCAGCAGCGCGACAGGGGGCGGCACAGATACGCAGTATTTT
CASSATGGGTDTQYF
>TRBJ2-7|NA|TRBV27|NA|15
TGTGCCAGCAGTCCCGAGCCAACAGGTTTCTCCGAGCAGTACTTC
CASSPEPTGFSEQYF
>TRBJ2-5|few|TRBV29-1|NA|13
TGCAGCGTTGAAGAAGAAGGGGTAGAGACCCAGTACTTC
CSVEEEGVETQYF
>TRBJ1-5|few|TRBV4-1|NA|14
TGCGCCAGCAGCCAAGAAGGGGTCAGCGGACCCCAGCATTTT
CASSQEGVSGPQHF
>TRBJ1-1|NA|TRBV9|NA|14
TGTGCCAGCAGCGTAGGGGGCCGTAACACTGAAGCTTTCTTT
CASSVGGRNTEAFF
>TRBJ1-1|NA|TRBV7-9|NA|12
TGTGCCAGCAGCCTAGTATTCCCTGAAGCTTTCTTT
CASSLVFPEAFF
>TRBJ2-3|few|TRBV6-4|NA|15
TGTGCCAGCAGTGACAGTGAGGGCGGGGCAGATACGCAGTATTTT
CASSDSEGGADTQYF
>TRBJ2-7|NA|TRBV10-3|NA|15
TGTGCCATCAGTGAGTACGGAGGAGAGAGTTACGAGCAGTACTTC
CAISEYGGESYEQYF
>TRBJ2-1|NA|TRBV7-2|NA|11
TGTGCCAGCAGATTTGGACTTGAGCAGTTCTTC
CASRFGLEQFF
>TRBJ1-2|NA|TRBV29-1|TRBD1|12
TGCAGCGTTGAAGGGACAGGGAGTGGCTACACATTC
CSVEGTGSGYTF
>TRBJ2-2|NA|TRBV12-3/TRBV12-4|NA|16
TGTGCCAGCAGCCCTTGGGACTTACTAACCACCGGGGAGCTGTTTTTT
CASSPWDLLTTGELFF
>TRBJ2-3|NA|TRBV9|TRBD1|17
TGTGCCAGCAGCGTAGATGGGACAGGCTCTAGCACAGATACGCAGTATTTT
CASSVDGTGSSTDTQYF
>TRBJ2-3|few|TRBV20-1|TRBD2|16
TGCAGTGCTAGAGATGAGGTAGCGGGAGAGACAGATACGCAGTATTTT
CSARDEVAGETDTQYF
>TRBJ1-2|NA|TRBV20-1|NA|14
TGCAGTGCTAGAGATGTGGACACTAACTATGGCTACACCTTC
CSARDVDTNYGYTF
>TRBJ2-1|NA|TRBV13|NA|12
TGTGCCAGCAGCTTAGGAGGACGGATGCAGTTCTTC
CASSLGGRMQFF
>TRBJ2-1|few|TRBV4-1|NA|13
TGCGCCAGCAGCCAAGGTCTAGCTAATGAGCAGTTCTTC
CASSQGLANEQFF
>TRBJ1-2|NA|TRBV5-6|NA|12
TGTGCCAGCAACCCGAGGGGGTACGGCTACACCTTC
CASNPRGYGYTF
>TRBJ2-1|NA|TRBV12-3/TRBV12-4|TRBD1|16
TGTGCCAGCAGTCCGACCGGGACAGGGCGCTACAATGAGCAGTTCTTC
CASSPTGTGRYNEQFF
>TRBJ2-1|NA|TRBV12-3/TRBV12-4|NA|16
TGTGCCAGCAGTCCGCCGGGGAGGGGGCGTTACAATGAGCAGTTCTTC
CASSPPGRGRYNEQFF
>TRBJ2-1|NA|TRBV7-9|NA|14
TGTGCCAGCATCCACAGGGATACCTACAATGAGCAGTTCTTC
CASIHRDTYNEQFF
>TRBJ2-5|few|TRBV7-9|TRBD1|14
TGTGCCAGCAGCGAGACAGGGGTACAAGAGACCCAGTACTTC
CASSETGVQETQYF
>TRBJ2-3|few|TRBV11-3|NA|19
TGTGCCAGCAGCTTAGCTCTAGAGAGGGGCCCACGGACCACAGATACGCAGTATTTT
CASSLALERGPRTTDTQYF
>TRBJ2-3|few|TRBV7-9|NA|14
TGTGCCAGCAGCCCCGGGACCGCTTGGGATACGCAGTATTTT
CASSPGTAWDTQYF
>TRBJ2-5|NA|TRBV7-8|NA|16
TGTGCCAGCAGCCCGGGGGTGGAGGACCCGGCGGAGACCCAGTACTTC
CASSPGVEDPAETQYF
>TRBJ2-7|NA|TRBV20-1|NA|12
TGCAGTGCTAGCAACAGAGGCTACGAGCAGTACTTC
CSASNRGYEQYF
>TRBJ1-4|few|TRBV7-9|NA|15
TGTGCCAGCAGCACCGGGACGCGAGAAGGTGAAAAACTGTTTTTT
CASSTGTREGEKLFF